These 12 T cell receptor beta chains came from one sample sequenced in a study of T cell responses to AZD1222 COVID-19 vaccine. Repertoires were generated with immunoSEQ multiplex PCR, while TCRdb's copy carries only in-frame clones and drops some. The sample includes just over 150,000 clones, 88% of them seen just once. The sample here was peripheral blood, taken after recovery from COVID-19. These receptors came from an adult who had recovered from COVID-19.

The V gene is TRBV27, the J gene TRBJ1-2; weak D call: TRBD1 (5 bases). Germline V gene lookup returns CDR1 MNHEY and CDR2 SMNVEV (reference sequence). This CDR3 comprises 13 residues. Trimming pared 4 bases from V and 8 bases from J, leaving 14 bases between. CDR3 protein: CASSSDLRGGYTF. CDR3 nucleotide sequence: TGTGCCAGCAGTTCCGACCTCCGGGGGGGCTACACCTTC.

V is TRBV7-2 and J is TRBJ2-7, with a possible D match to TRBD1 (6 bases). Germline V gene lookup returns CDR1 SGHTA and CDR2 FQGNSA. V gave up 4 bases and J gave up 3 bases, with 16 bases separating them. There are 15 residues in the CDR3. CDR3: CASSSSGTTLYEQYF. The CDR3 DNA sequence: TGTGCCAGCAGCTCATCCGGGACAACCCTCTACGAGCAGTACTTC.

A note on this clone: A read error may account for a junction end that differs from germline. V is TRBV3-1 (or the pseudogene TRBV3-2) and J is TRBJ2-2, with D hard to call. CDR1 and CDR2 (germline): LGHDT, YNNKEL (reference sequence). This CDR3 is 12 amino acids long. The CDR3 loop reads CASRQGTGELFF. DNA for the CDR3: TGTGCCAGCCGCCAAGGGACCGGGGAGCTGTTTTTT.

This chain uses TRBV5-1 with TRBJ1-1; D is perhaps TRBD1 (6 bases). The CDR3 runs to 15 residues. CDR1 and CDR2 (germline): SGHRS, YFSETQ. V was trimmed by 4 bases and J by 1 base, leaving 14 bases between them. The CDR3 spells CASSLGHSSNTEAFF. The CDR3 DNA reads as TGCGCCAGCAGCCTGGGACATTCCTCGAACACTGAAGCTTTCTTT.

This clone was counted at least ten times. This chain links TRBV3-1 (or the pseudogene TRBV3-2) with TRBJ1-3, with a possible D match to TRBD1 (5 bases). Trimming pared 6 bases from V and 2 bases from J, leaving 11 bases between. The CDR3 runs to 14 residues. In germline, CDR1 is LGHDT, CDR2 YNNKEL (reference sequence). The CDR3 is CASRPSGAGNTIYF. As DNA, the CDR3 is TGTGCCAGCAGACCCTCGGGGGCTGGAAACACCATATATTTT.

A single count supports this clone. The rearrangement uses TRBV6-5 and TRBJ1-5; D gene ambiguous. The CDR3 sequence is 14 residues long. Germline loops: CDR1 MNHEY, CDR2 SVGAGI. V was clipped by 6 bases and J by 6 bases, with 15 bases between them. CDR3 protein: CASSRSGNGQPQHF. In DNA form, the CDR3 reads TGTGCCAGCAGCCGAAGCGGAAACGGTCAGCCCCAGCATTTT.

This clone turned up a few times. This chain connects TRBV24-1 to TRBJ2-5; TRBD1 might be the D (6 bases). Trimming removed 9 bases at V and 4 bases at J, with 14 bases between. This CDR3 is built from 13 residues. Germline V CDR1 and CDR2: KGHDR, SFDVKD. This CDR3 reads CATGQGQRETQYF. Here the CDR3 DNA reads TGTGCCACCGGTCAGGGGCAGAGAGAGACCCAGTACTTC.

In its sample, this clone was seen a few times. The chain joins TRBV4-2 to TRBJ2-5; D is ambiguous. Germline values: CDR1 LGHNA, CDR2 YNFKEQ. Trimming removed 6 bases from V and 3 bases from J, with 8 bases in between. This CDR3 is 12 amino acids long. This chain's CDR3 is CASRSPEETQYF. CDR3 DNA: TGTGCCAGCAGGAGTCCCGAAGAGACCCAGTACTTC.

As for this clone: Other DNA sequences in this specimen translate into the identical CDR3. The J gene is TRBJ2-3, the V gene TRBV5-1, with TRBD2 matching 7 bases. V lost 2 bases to trimming and J lost 1 base; unmatched junction nucleotides: 4. Germline V lookup: CDR1 SGHRS, CDR2 YFSETQ. The CDR3 contains 15 residues. The CDR3 coding sequence is TGCGCCAGCAGCTTAGCTAGCGGAGGCACAGATACGCAGTATTTT. It specifies CASSLASGGTDTQYF.

This chain joins TRBV9 and TRBJ2-3; D may be TRBD1 or TRBD2 (5 bases each). V gave up 5 bases and J gave up 6 bases, with 25 bases separating them. The CDR3 has 17 amino acids. Germline CDR1 and CDR2: SGDLS and YYNGEE. The CDR3 DNA reads as TGTGCCAGCAGTGTCCCCCTTGGATGGGGCGGGTCGGATACGCAGTATTTT. It is translated as CASSVPLGWGGSDTQYF. The whole variable domain, filled in from reference TRBV9 and TRBJ2-3, reads DSGVTQTPKHLITATGQRVTLRCSPRSGDLSVYWYQQSLDQGLQFLIQYYNGEERAKGNILERFSAQQFPDLHSELNLSSLELGDSALYFCASSVPLGWGGSDTQYFGPGTRLTVL.

The genes are TRBV28 and TRBJ1-2, with D hard to call. The CDR3 has 14 residues. The germline gives CDR1 MDHEN, CDR2 SYDVKM. V gave up 3 bases and J gave up 7 bases, with 15 bases separating them. The CDR3 protein is CASSFGSRKGGYTF. The CDR3 coding sequence is TGTGCCAGCAGTTTCGGCAGTCGAAAGGGTGGCTACACCTTC.

The V and J genes are TRBV5-1 and TRBJ1-2; 8 nucleotides agree with TRBD1. V trimming: 2 bases; J trimming: 6 bases; junction bases outside the gene matches: 6. The CDR3 runs to 14 residues. Germline lookup yields CDR1 SGHRS and CDR2 YFSETQ. CDR3 nucleotides: TGCGCCAGCAGCTTAACAGGGGGTTTCGATGGCTACACCTTC. Its translation: CASSLTGGFDGYTF.